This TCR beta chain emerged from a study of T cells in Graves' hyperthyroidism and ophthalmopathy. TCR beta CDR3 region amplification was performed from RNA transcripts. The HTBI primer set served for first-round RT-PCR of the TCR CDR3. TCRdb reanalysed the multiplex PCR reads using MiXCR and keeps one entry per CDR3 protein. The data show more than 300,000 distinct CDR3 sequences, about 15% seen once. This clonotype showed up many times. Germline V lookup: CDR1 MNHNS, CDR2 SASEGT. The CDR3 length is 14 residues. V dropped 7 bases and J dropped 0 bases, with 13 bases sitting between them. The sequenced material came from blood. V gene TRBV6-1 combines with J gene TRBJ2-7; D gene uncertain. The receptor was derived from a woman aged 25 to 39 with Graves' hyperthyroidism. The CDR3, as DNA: TGTGCCAGCACCCACGGGTCCCCCTCCTACGAGCAGTACTTC. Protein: CASTHGSPSYEQYF.